This paragraph covers one T cell receptor beta chain sequence. Its cognate antigen is unknown. This record belongs to a study of cytomegalovirus exposure and HLA in healthy donors. Overall study findings and caveats: The study listed 164 cytomegalovirus-associated TCR beta chains. In vitro checks showed that a few CMV-associated chains really do target CMV antigens. Rare TCR sequences predominated, though certain public TCRs were found in many donors.

This table comes from immunoSEQ multiplex PCR, and its TCRdb copy is limited to in-frame clones, with some not included. The sample lists more than 140,000 clones; about 88% were seen once. This CDR3 has 14 amino acids. The germline V gene encodes CDR1 GTSNPN and CDR2 SVGIG (reference sequence). Trimming took 5 bases from V and 9 from J; bases not matched to a gene: 8. This TCR was sampled from a woman younger than 35 in good health and CMV-seropositive. The chain has TRBV30 and TRBJ2-1, with TRBD2 matching 12 bases. Sequencing input: PBMCs. The CDR3 spells CAWATSGRWSEQFF. As DNA, the CDR3 is TGTGCCTGGGCGACTAGCGGGAGATGGAGTGAGCAGTTCTTC.